These T cell receptor beta chains were read from a single sample in a study of PD-1 blockade in classical Hodgkin lymphoma. Sequenced by immunoSEQ multiplex PCR; TCRdb stores in-frame clones only, minus some. The sample carries tens of thousands of clones, 87% recorded once. The sequencing used peripheral blood mononuclear cells (PBMCs), collected at baseline. These receptors all come from a human donor with classical Hodgkin lymphoma. The CDR3 runs from the conserved cysteine through the conserved F or W. D genes are given only for firm matches. The listing skips clone size in some rows; elsewhere it reads once, few, many or a size class.

V gene	clone size	D gene	J gene	CDR3 protein	CDR3 DNA
TRBV11-2	NA	NA	TRBJ2-7	CASSSRPYEQYF	TGTGCCAGCAGCTCAAGGCCGTACGAGCAGTACTTC
TRBV7-8	NA	TRBD1	TRBJ1-1	CASSLIQGTQNTEAFF	TGTGCCAGCAGCCTTATACAGGGGACGCAGAACACTGAAGCTTTCTTT
TRBV11-3	NA	NA	TRBJ1-1	CASSPNTEAFF	TGTGCCAGCAGCCCGAACACTGAAGCTTTCTTT
TRBV2	NA	NA	TRBJ2-7	CASSEVSYEQYF	TGTGCCAGCAGTGAAGTTTCCTACGAGCAGTACTTC
TRBV6-1	NA	NA	TRBJ2-1	CASSEPGSSYNEQFF	TGTGCCAGCAGTGAGCCGGGGAGCTCCTACAATGAGCAGTTCTTC
TRBV18	NA	NA	TRBJ1-6	CASSEGPSSYNSPLHF	TGTGCCAGCTCAGAAGGGCCAAGCTCCTATAATTCACCCCTCCACTTT
TRBV28	NA	NA	TRBJ2-7	CASSLKQGSYEQYF	TGTGCCAGCAGTTTGAAACAGGGCTCCTACGAGCAGTACTTC
TRBV15	NA	NA	TRBJ2-5	CATSRDPGAVETQYF	TGTGCCACCAGCAGAGATCCTGGTGCTGTAGAGACCCAGTACTTC
TRBV7-3	NA	NA	TRBJ2-5	CASSLTRPGRGETQYF	TGTGCCAGCAGCTTAACCAGACCGGGGAGGGGGGAGACCCAGTACTTC
TRBV11-2	NA	NA	TRBJ1-5	CASSLNRINQPQHF	TGTGCCAGCAGCTTGAACAGAATCAATCAGCCCCAGCATTTT
TRBV7-9	NA	TRBD1	TRBJ2-5	CASSTGTGGRETQYF	TGTGCCAGCAGCACAGGGACAGGGGGCCGTGAGACCCAGTACTTC
TRBV6-1	NA	TRBD1	TRBJ1-2	CASSDHNRGGPSGGYTF	TGTGCCAGCAGTGACCACAACAGGGGAGGCCCCTCGGGCGGCTACACCTTC
TRBV30	NA	NA	TRBJ2-3	CAWTHPDRDTDTQYF	TGTGCCTGGACCCACCCCGACAGAGACACAGATACGCAGTATTTT
TRBV6-6	once	TRBD1	TRBJ2-2	CASSYSGTGGSGELFF	TGTGCCAGCAGTTACTCTGGGACAGGGGGATCCGGGGAGCTGTTTTTT
TRBV29-1	NA	NA	TRBJ1-2	CSVGEGNYGYTF	TGCAGCGTTGGGGAAGGGAACTATGGCTACACCTTC
TRBV30	NA	NA	TRBJ2-1	CAWSVRASGNEQFF	TGTGCCTGGAGTGTACGGGCCTCGGGGAATGAGCAGTTCTTC
TRBV7-2	NA	NA	TRBJ2-7	CASSGFQGPYEQYF	TGTGCCAGCAGCGGGTTCCAAGGACCCTACGAGCAGTACTTC
TRBV5-1	NA	NA	TRBJ2-3	CASSAAMGAFTDTQYF	TGCGCCAGCAGTGCCGCCATGGGCGCGTTCACAGATACGCAGTATTTT
TRBV5-4	once	TRBD1	TRBJ2-1	CASSTRDRGYNEQFF	TGTGCCAGCAGCACCCGGGACAGGGGCTACAATGAGCAGTTCTTC
TRBV7-2	NA	NA	TRBJ2-3	CASSLNRGGNTQYF	TGTGCCAGCAGCTTAAACAGGGGGGGTAATACGCAGTATTTT
TRBV6-5	few	NA	TRBJ2-1	CASTRSSYNEQFF	TGTGCCAGCACGCGAAGCTCCTACAATGAGCAGTTCTTC
TRBV6-5	once	NA	TRBJ1-6	CASSYTRGVSPLHF	TGTGCCAGCAGTTACACCCGGGGCGTTTCACCCCTCCACTTT
TRBV10-3	NA	NA	TRBJ2-3	CAVQGSTDTQYF	TGTGCCGTCCAGGGGTCGACAGATACGCAGTATTTT
TRBV6-5	NA	NA	TRBJ2-1	CASRPGTLNNEQFF	TGTGCCAGCAGGCCAGGGACCCTGAACAATGAGCAGTTCTTC
TRBV28	NA	NA	TRBJ2-1	CASSLLTTYNEQFF	TGTGCCAGCAGTTTATTGACTACCTACAATGAGCAGTTCTTC
TRBV6-5	NA	TRBD1	TRBJ1-1	CASRAPGQDVDAFF	TGTGCCAGCAGAGCTCCAGGACAGGACGTTGACGCTTTCTTT
TRBV6-1	few	NA	TRBJ2-7	CASIRGAGSYEQYF	TGTGCCAGCATCAGGGGAGCAGGATCGTACGAGCAGTACTTC
TRBV7-8	NA	NA	TRBJ1-1	CASRRNMEGTEAFF	TGTGCCAGCAGACGAAACATGGAGGGGACTGAAGCTTTCTTT
TRBV19	few	NA	TRBJ2-3	CASSSGDTQYF	TGTGCCAGTAGTAGCGGAGATACGCAGTATTTT
TRBV28	NA	TRBD1	TRBJ1-5	CASSGTTGINQPQHF	TGTGCCAGCAGTGGGACGACAGGGATCAATCAGCCCCAGCATTTT
TRBV6-5	once	TRBD2	TRBJ2-7	CASSYQTSGPYEQYF	TGTGCCAGCAGTTACCAGACTAGCGGGCCTTACGAGCAGTACTTC
TRBV2	NA	TRBD1	TRBJ1-2	CASSDGTGGGYTF	TGTGCCAGCAGTGACGGGACAGGGGGAGGCTACACCTTC
TRBV2	once	NA	TRBJ2-1	CASSQPGLYNEQFF	TGTGCCAGCAGTCAACCGGGACTCTACAATGAGCAGTTCTTC